This T cell receptor (beta chain) was observed in a study of blood T cell repertoires in COVID-19. For the study at large: COVID-19 samples from acute and convalescent phases originated in the United States, Italy and Spain. From T cells, B-cell-depleted T cells, or PBMCs came the material, which was cDNA or gDNA.

In the source study's methods: By means of reference gene primer amplification, nucleated cell counts were estimated. TCRdb's copy holds only in-frame clones and misses some; the assay was immunoSEQ multiplex PCR. V and J calls and clone size are copied from that table; D and trimming were computed from the DNA. The table lists approximately 210,000 clones, about 88% of them singletons. Losses at the gene ends were 8 bases for V and 10 bases for J; bases not matched to a gene: 15. CDR1 is MNHEY, CDR2 SVGAGI, per germline. CDR3 length: 14 amino acids. The specimen was peripheral blood. The receptor comes from a man between 65 and 85 years old with acute or convalescent COVID-19. The J gene is TRBJ1-1, the V gene TRBV6-5; 8 nucleotides line up with TRBD1. This chain's CDR3 is CASVALSTGGSAFF. In nucleotides, the CDR3 is TGTGCCAGCGTAGCCCTATCCACAGGGGGATCAGCTTTCTTT.